The 23 T cell receptor beta chains below were found in one sample sequenced in a study of blood T cell repertoires in COVID-19. Produced via immunoSEQ multiplex PCR; TCRdb's table is partial and in-frame only. Here the sample spans approximately 240,000 clones, about nine tenths being singletons. What was sequenced was PBMCs or T cells enriched from blood (not recorded which). The receptors derive from a woman aged 30 to 39 with acute COVID-19.

The chain recombines TRBV7-9 with TRBJ2-7; D call uncertain. The V and J ends lost 4 bases and 3 bases respectively, with 13 bases between them. Germline CDR1 reads SEHNR; CDR2 reads FQNEAQ (reference sequence). The CDR3 has 14 residues. The CDR3 region has the DNA TGTGCCAGCAGCTCTGTTGCCAGGAACTACGAGCAGTACTTC. It yields the protein CASSSVARNYEQYF. Variable domain in full (rest from reference TRBV7-9 and TRBJ2-7): DTGVSQNPRHKITKRGQNVTFRCDPISEHNRLYWYRQTLGQGPEFLTYFQNEAQLEKSRLLSDRFSAERPKGSFSTLEIQRTEQGDSAMYLCASSSVARNYEQYFGPGTRLTVT.

The V call is TRBV9, the J call TRBJ1-3, with a possible D match to TRBD1 (6 bases). The V gene lost 0 bases and the J gene lost 1 base, with 11 bases spanning the gap. This CDR3 has 16 amino acids. CDR1 and CDR2 from the germline V gene are SGDLS and YYNGEE. The CDR3 sequence: CASSVETGQSGNTIYF. The DNA of the CDR3 is TGTGCCAGCAGCGTAGAGACAGGTCAATCTGGAAACACCATATATTTT.

The CDR3 protein is CASSQSGRQNTEAFF. DNA of the CDR3: TGTGCCAGCAGCCAAAGTGGCAGGCAGAACACTGAAGCTTTCTTT. J is TRBJ1-1 and V is TRBV7-8; no firm D call. V lost 5 bases to trimming and J lost 1 base, with 14 bases between them. The V gene's germline CDR1 is SGHVS and CDR2 FQNEAQ. The CDR3 sequence is 15 residues long.

The rearrangement joins TRBV7-8 to TRBJ1-5; D gene ambiguous. From germline, CDR1 is SGHVS and CDR2 FQNEAQ. V lost 5 bases to trimming and J lost 4 bases, with 12 bases between them. The CDR3 is made up of 14 amino acids. The CDR3 spells CASSPVHENQPQHF. Here the CDR3 DNA reads TGTGCCAGCAGCCCGGTTCACGAAAATCAGCCCCAGCATTTT.

The chain joins TRBV29-1 to TRBJ2-7; D may be TRBD1 (5 bases). V was shortened by 4 bases and J by 1 base, with 8 bases between the two germline ends. The germline gives CDR1 SQVTM, CDR2 ANQGSEA. The CDR3 runs 12 residues. The CDR3 region is CSVVRGSYEQYF. DNA of the CDR3: TGCAGCGTTGTTAGGGGTTCCTACGAGCAGTACTTC.

The chain recombines TRBV23-1 with TRBJ2-2; D is unresolved. TRBV23-1 belongs to the ORF category, with a function that is uncertain. Trimming took 0 bases from V and 0 from J, leaving 20 bases between them. This CDR3 region has 20 residues. The CDR3 coding sequence is TGCGCCAGCAGTCAATCTACGATCCGGTGGGCAGACCCGAACACCGGGGAGCTGTTTTTT. Its protein is CASSQSTIRWADPNTGELFF.

The chain couples TRBV5-1 to TRBJ2-1; weak D call: TRBD2 (6 bases). Germline CDR1 reads SGHRS; CDR2 reads YFSETQ. The length of the CDR3 is 14 residues. V was cut by 6 bases and J by 0 bases, with 10 bases left in between. The CDR3 loop is CASMAGTSYNEQFF. The CDR3 DNA reads as TGCGCCAGCATGGCGGGGACCTCCTACAATGAGCAGTTCTTC.

The chain links TRBV3-1 (or the pseudogene TRBV3-2) to TRBJ1-5, with a possible D match to TRBD1 (5 bases). Germline CDR1 and CDR2: LGHDT and YNNKEL (reference sequence). This CDR3 spans 14 amino acids. Trimming stripped 0 bases from V and 7 bases from J, with 10 bases between. The chain's CDR3 is CASSQDLRGQPQHF. The DNA for the CDR3 is TGTGCCAGCAGCCAAGATTTAAGGGGCCAGCCCCAGCATTTT.

This chain uses TRBV2 with TRBJ2-3; 11 bases align to TRBD2. After removal of 6 bases from V and 7 bases from J, the junction contained 9 bases not matched to a gene. The CDR3 has 15 residues. The germline CDR1 and CDR2 sequences are SNHLY and FYNNEI. CDR3 protein: CASSGRLAGSYTQYF. DNA for the CDR3: TGTGCCAGCAGCGGTAGACTAGCGGGGTCATATACGCAGTATTTT.

The chain carries TRBV6-6 and TRBJ1-3; a weak D match, TRBD1 (5 bases). There are 16 residues in the CDR3. The V and J ends lost 5 bases and 0 bases respectively, with 14 bases between them. Per the germline V gene, CDR1 is MNHNY and CDR2 is SVGAGI (reference sequence). The chain's CDR3 is CASSIIRAPSGNTIYF. The CDR3 nucleotides are TGTGCCAGCAGTATTATCAGGGCACCCTCTGGAAACACCATATATTTT.

The chain uses TRBV28 and TRBJ2-1; 7 bases are shared with TRBD2. The germline CDR1 and CDR2 sequences are MDHEN and SYDVKM. The CDR3 runs 16 residues. J lost 1 base, V lost 3 bases, and 6 bases had no gene match. CDR3 residues: CASSLGLAVSYNEQFF. The CDR3 DNA is TGTGCCAGCAGTTTGGGGCTAGCGGTTTCCTACAATGAGCAGTTCTTC.

This clone was counted only a few times. The V call is TRBV3-1 (or the pseudogene TRBV3-2), the J call TRBJ2-5, with TRBD2 identical over 8 bases. The CDR3 is 15 amino acids. Trimming cost V 2 bases and J 3 bases; bases outside gene matches: 5. CDR1 LGHDT and CDR2 YNNKEL come from the germline V gene (reference sequence). CDR3 DNA: TGTGCCAGCAGCCAATCCGGGACTAGTAAAGAGACCCAGTACTTC. It specifies CASSQSGTSKETQYF.

The CDR3 here is CAIHQNRDGYTF. For the CDR3, the DNA is TGTGCCATCCACCAAAACAGGGATGGCTACACCTTC. The V and J genes are TRBV28 and TRBJ1-2, with D possibly being TRBD1 (6 bases). CDR1 is MDHEN, CDR2 SYDVKM, per germline. Deletions cut 10 bases from V and 6 bases from J, with 15 bases between. The CDR3 has 12 residues.

A single count supports this clone. The chain has TRBV2 and TRBJ1-6; possible D gene TRBD1, 6 bases. V was pared by 5 bases and J by 7 bases, with 12 bases between. The germline gives CDR1 SNHLY, CDR2 FYNNEI. The CDR3 sequence is 14 residues long. In DNA, the CDR3 is TGTGCCAGCAGTTGGAGGACAGAGAATTCACCCCTCCACTTT. Its translation is CASSWRTENSPLHF.

The rearrangement uses TRBV9 and TRBJ1-6; TRBD1 aligns across 8 bases. CDR1 is SGDLS and CDR2 is YYNGEE in the germline V gene. Germline trimming cut 0 bases from V and 6 bases from J; bases unmatched to any gene: 14. This CDR3 spans 19 amino acids. CDR3 in amino acids: CASSVATGTGPNLNSPLHF. The CDR3 coding sequence is TGTGCCAGCAGCGTAGCCACGGGGACAGGACCCAACCTTAATTCACCCCTCCACTTT.

The V gene is TRBV18, the J gene TRBJ1-2; D gene uncertain. The germline V gene encodes CDR1 KGHSH and CDR2 LQKENI. V was pared by 8 bases and J by 0 bases, with 16 bases between. The CDR3 length is 15 residues. This CDR3 reads CASGPRRAPNYGYTF. The CDR3, as DNA: TGTGCCAGCGGACCTAGGAGGGCCCCTAACTATGGCTACACCTTC. Variable domain in full (rest from reference TRBV18 and TRBJ1-2): NAGVMQNPRHLVRRRGQEARLRCSPMKGHSHVYWYRQLPEEGLKFMVYLQKENIIDESGMPKERFSAEFPKEGPSILRIQQVVRGDSAAYFCASGPRRAPNYGYTFGSGTRLTVV.

This chain connects TRBV4-2 to TRBJ2-7; tentative D call: TRBD2 (6 bases). Germline CDR1 is LGHNA and CDR2 is YNFKEQ. This CDR3 comprises 14 residues. Trimming removed 0 bases from V and 3 bases from J, with 9 bases in between. DNA for the CDR3: TGTGCCAGCAGCCAAGACGGGAGTGGCTACGAGCAGTACTTC. Protein: CASSQDGSGYEQYF.

The J gene is TRBJ2-3, the V gene TRBV27; maybe TRBD2 (6 bases). The length of the CDR3 is 14 residues. V shed 7 bases and J shed 4 bases, with 15 bases lying between them. Germline CDR1 reads MNHEY; CDR2 reads SMNVEV (reference sequence). The CDR3 nucleotides read TGTGCCAGCACGAATGGGGGGTGGGCAGATACGCAGTATTTT. This codes for CASTNGGWADTQYF.

This rearrangement joins TRBV28 to TRBJ1-5, with 7 bases that match TRBD1. CDR1 is MDHEN, CDR2 SYDVKM, per germline. V lost 6 bases to trimming and J lost 5 bases; unmatched junction nucleotides: 10. CDR3 length equals 15 residues. In nucleotides, the CDR3 is TGTGCCAGCAGCTGGGACAGCGTTGGCGATCAGCCCCAGCATTTT. Protein sequence: CASSWDSVGDQPQHF.

This chain connects TRBV18 to TRBJ1-1; D gene uncertain. Germline loops: CDR1 KGHSH, CDR2 LQKENI. V was pared by 1 base and J by 3 bases, with 12 bases between. This CDR3 contains 15 residues. The CDR3 region has the DNA TGTGCCAGCTCACCACTGGCGGGATCGGACACTGAAGCTTTCTTT. Encoded protein: CASSPLAGSDTEAFF. Supplemented by reference TRBV18 and TRBJ1-1, the full variable domain reads NAGVMQNPRHLVRRRGQEARLRCSPMKGHSHVYWYRQLPEEGLKFMVYLQKENIIDESGMPKERFSAEFPKEGPSILRIQQVVRGDSAAYFCASSPLAGSDTEAFFGQGTRLTVV.

The chain links TRBV7-9 to TRBJ2-5, with 7 bases fitting TRBD2. This CDR3 is built from 16 residues. V lost 3 bases and J lost 5; bases outside the gene matches: 12. CDR1 is SEHNR, CDR2 FQNEAQ, per germline (reference sequence). CDR3: CASSLPARRESETQYF. As DNA, the CDR3 is TGTGCCAGCAGCTTGCCTGCTAGGCGGGAGTCGGAGACCCAGTACTTC.

J is TRBJ1-2 and V is TRBV28, with D perhaps TRBD1 (5 bases). This CDR3 contains 17 residues. V gave up 6 bases and J gave up 4 bases, with 24 bases separating them. The V gene's germline CDR1 is MDHEN and CDR2 SYDVKM. The DNA of the CDR3 is TGTGCCAGCAGCTTCCGGTACAGGACCTTCAATTCCTATGGCTACACCTTC. Translating it yields CASSFRYRTFNSYGYTF.

The gene calls are TRBV12-3 or TRBV12-4 and TRBJ1-1; tentative D call: TRBD1 (6 bases). V dropped 6 bases and J dropped 1 base, with 9 bases sitting between them. This CDR3 comprises 13 residues. In DNA form, the CDR3 reads TGTGCCAGCAGGTTACAGGGGAACACTGAAGCTTTCTTT. It yields the protein CASRLQGNTEAFF.